Below are 3 T cell receptor beta chains sequenced from a single sample in a study of early T cells in non-severe SARS-CoV-2 infection. MiXCR, applied by TCRdb to the 5' RACE reads, yields one record per CDR3 protein. The table has tens of thousands of distinct CDR3 sequences, over 7.5% seen once. The specimen sequenced was whole blood. Every receptor here comes from an adult who was a healthcare worker with PCR-confirmed SARS-CoV-2 infection or an uninfected control (not recorded which).

The chain has TRBV20-1 and TRBJ2-3; 8 nucleotides align to TRBD2. V lost 5 bases, J lost 4 bases, and 11 bases stayed unmatched. Germline V gene lookup returns CDR1 DFQATT and CDR2 SNEGSKA (reference sequence). This CDR3 spans 15 amino acids. Written as DNA, the CDR3 is TGCAGTGCTTCGCTACAATCGGGAGGGGCAGATACGCAGTATTTT. Amino acids: CSASLQSGGADTQYF.

This clonotype was seen many times. The genes are TRBV3-2 and TRBJ2-7; the D segment call TRBD2 is taken from the table without a DNA check. TRBV3-2 is described as a pseudogene. The CDR3 contains 18 residues. The CDR3 here is CASSQNPRLAVSSYEQYF. DNA of the CDR3: TGTGCCAGCAGCCAAAACCCCCGGCTAGCGGTTAGCTCCTACGAGCAGTACTTC.

The sample holds a few counts of this clonotype. The rearrangement joins TRBV3-1 to TRBJ2-2; 9 bases agree with TRBD1. CDR3 length: 17 amino acids. Germline assignment: CDR1 LGHDT and CDR2 YNNKEL (reference sequence). With V trimmed by 4 bases and J by 0 bases, 6 bases remained unmatched. In nucleotides, the CDR3 is TGTGCCAGCAGCCCGGACAGGGGCCGACCGAACACCGGGGAGCTGTTTTTT. It codes for CASSPDRGRPNTGELFF. Supplemented by reference TRBV3-1 and TRBJ2-2, the full variable domain reads DTAVSQTPKYLVTQMGNDKSIKCEQNLGHDTMYWYKQDSKKFLKIMFSYNNKELIINETVPNRFSPKSPDKAHLNLHINSLELGDSAVYFCASSPDRGRPNTGELFFGEGSRLTVL.